Listed here are 18 T cell receptor beta chains from one sample, sequenced in a study of blood T cell repertoires in COVID-19. Assay: immunoSEQ multiplex PCR; the TCRdb copy retains only in-frame clones and omits some. This sample carries about 280,000 clones, roughly 85% of them seen once, and the ten largest clones take over 8.5%. Sample: peripheral blood. All receptors come from a woman in her forties or fifties who had recovered from COVID-19.

This clone was detected only a few times. The chain has TRBV7-2 and TRBJ1-6; TRBD1 matches 12 bases. The J segment lost 7 bases and the V segment lost 5 bases, leaving 9 bases of the junction unmatched. Germline loops: CDR1 SGHTA, CDR2 FQGNSA. CDR3 length equals 17 residues. CDR3 protein: CASSAQGQGALNSPLHF. DNA for the CDR3: TGTGCCAGCAGCGCCCAGGGACAGGGGGCGTTGAATTCACCCCTCCACTTT.

The chain carries TRBV28 and TRBJ1-6; D is undetermined. The germline V and J ends were trimmed by 5 bases and 4 bases, with 12 bases remaining between them. Looked up from germline, CDR1 is MDHEN and CDR2 is SYDVKM. The CDR3 extends over 15 amino acids. This CDR3 reads CASSDPGYYNSPLHF. DNA for the CDR3: TGTGCCAGCAGTGACCCGGGTTATTATAATTCACCCCTCCACTTT.

The rearrangement joins TRBV28 to TRBJ2-7, with TRBD2 matching 11 bases. CDR1 is MDHEN and CDR2 is SYDVKM in the germline V gene. This CDR3 has 14 amino acids. V dropped 3 bases and J dropped 2; count of bases not matched to a gene: 0. For the CDR3, the DNA is TGTGCCAGCAGTTTTAGCGGGGGGGCCTACGAGCAGTACTTC. Amino acids: CASSFSGGAYEQYF.

The chain combines TRBV5-4 with TRBJ1-4; D ambiguous. Germline CDR1 and CDR2: SGHNT and YYREEE (reference sequence). The CDR3 covers 15 residues. The ends were cut back, 0 bases at V and 8 bases at J, with 14 bases in the middle. The CDR3 DNA sequence: TGTGCCAGCAGCTTGGGAGGCCCAGAAAGGGAAAAACTGTTTTTT. Its protein product is CASSLGGPEREKLFF.

In its sample, this clone was seen a few times. The CDR3 spells CASSDAGGNQPQHF. In nucleotides, the CDR3 is TGTGCCAGCAGTGATGCAGGGGGCAATCAGCCCCAGCATTTT. J is TRBJ1-5 and V is TRBV2, with TRBD1 as a possible D gene (6 bases). There are 14 residues in the CDR3. V lost 3 bases to trimming and J lost 2 bases, with 8 bases between them. Germline V gene data show CDR1 as SNHLY and CDR2 as FYNNEI.

This chain connects TRBV19 to TRBJ2-3; 8 bases line up with TRBD2. After removal of 4 bases from V and 3 bases from J, the junction contained 3 bases not matched to a gene. The CDR3 length is 14 residues. Germline V gene sequence: CDR1 LNHDA, CDR2 SQIVND (reference sequence). CDR3 nucleotides: TGTGCCAGTAGTACCCCGGGGGGGACAGATACGCAGTATTTT. Protein sequence: CASSTPGGTDTQYF.

The J gene is TRBJ2-1, the V gene TRBV19; D not certain. The CDR3 is made up of 13 amino acids. V was trimmed by 4 bases and J by 3 bases, leaving 7 bases between them. Germline CDR1 reads LNHDA; CDR2 reads SQIVND (reference sequence). The CDR3 nucleotides read TGTGCCAGTAGTAGACAAAGCTACAATGAGCAGTTCTTC. Translated: CASSRQSYNEQFF.

The V call is TRBV5-6, the J call TRBJ2-5; TRBD1 agrees at 8 bases. Germline assignment: CDR1 SGHDT and CDR2 YYEEEE. CDR3 length: 15 residues. V gave up 2 bases and J gave up 2 bases; unmatched junction bases: 5. CDR3 loop: CASSLGQGAQETQYF. CDR3 DNA sequence: TGTGCCAGCAGCTTAGGACAGGGAGCACAAGAGACCCAGTACTTC.

V and J are TRBV18 and TRBJ2-2, with 8 bases lining up with TRBD1. This CDR3 has 16 residues. V lost 8 bases and J lost 0; bases outside the gene matches: 8. Germline V lookup: CDR1 KGHSH, CDR2 LQKENI. The CDR3 region has the DNA TGTGCCAGCCAAGACGGACAGGGCCCGAACACCGGGGAGCTGTTTTTT. Translated, it gives CASQDGQGPNTGELFF.

This clone has only one observation. The chain joins TRBV21-1 to TRBJ2-7; no DNA check was done on the table's D call, TRBD1. TRBV21-1 is labeled a pseudogene. The CDR3 contains 17 residues. CDR3 residues: CASSRNLTGFFTYEQYF. The CDR3 DNA is TGTGCCAGCAGCCGAAACCTTACAGGGTTTTTCACCTACGAGCAGTACTTC.

V usage is TRBV4-2 and J usage is TRBJ2-1; the D gene is possibly TRBD1 (5 bases). This CDR3 is built from 17 residues. CDR1 and CDR2 (germline): LGHNA, YNFKEQ. Trimming removed 1 base at V and 2 bases at J, with 15 bases between. The chain's CDR3 is CASSQGETAPTYNEQFF. The CDR3 region has the DNA TGTGCCAGCAGCCAAGGTGAGACAGCGCCAACCTACAATGAGCAGTTCTTC.

The genes are TRBV18 and TRBJ2-2; D is ambiguous. CDR3 length: 14 amino acids. Germline V gene sequence: CDR1 KGHSH, CDR2 LQKENI. Trimming took off 0 bases at V and 6 bases at J, with 8 bases between the two ends. CDR3 amino acids: CASSPPHAAGELFF. CDR3 bases: TGTGCCAGCTCACCACCTCACGCGGCCGGGGAGCTGTTTTTT.

The sample holds a few counts of this clone. The rearrangement uses TRBV6-5 and TRBJ2-1; no clear D. Trimming shortened V by 6 bases and J by 7 bases, and 7 bases separated the two germline ends. The CDR3 extends over 11 amino acids. Germline lookup yields CDR1 MNHEY and CDR2 SVGAGI. The CDR3 region is CASSSLNEQFF. CDR3 in DNA: TGTGCCAGCAGCTCTCTGAATGAGCAGTTCTTC.

This chain uses TRBV4-2 with TRBJ2-7; D is possibly TRBD2 (5 bases). This CDR3 comprises 13 residues. Trimming took 1 base from V and 7 from J, leaving 11 bases between them. The germline V gene has CDR1 LGHNA and CDR2 YNFKEQ. Written as DNA, the CDR3 is TGTGCCAGCAGCCAAGGAATGACGGGAGAGCAGTACTTC. Its translation: CASSQGMTGEQYF.

The CDR3 nucleotides are TGTGCCAGTAGTGTTAGCGGGAACACCGGGGAGCTGTTTTTT. Its protein product is CASSVSGNTGELFF. This chain links TRBV19 with TRBJ2-2, with TRBD2 as a possible D gene (6 bases). Trimming shortened V by 5 bases and J by 1 base, and 8 bases separated the two germline ends. The germline V gene encodes CDR1 LNHDA and CDR2 SQIVND (reference sequence). CDR3 size: 14 residues.

In this sample, this clone turned up many times. This chain joins TRBV6-4 and TRBJ2-3; 10 positions match TRBD1. V was clipped by 6 bases and J by 3 bases; unmatched bases: 6. The CDR3 is made up of 15 amino acids. Looked up from germline, CDR1 is MRHNA and CDR2 is SNTAGT. The CDR3 DNA is TGTGCCAGCAGCCAGGGACAGGGGCCGACAGATACGCAGTATTTT. Its translation is CASSQGQGPTDTQYF.

This clone was counted at least ten times. The rearrangement joins TRBV19 to TRBJ1-2; the D is unclear. The V gene lost 8 bases and the J gene lost 1 base, with 17 bases spanning the gap. Germline loops: CDR1 LNHDA, CDR2 SQIVND (reference sequence). The CDR3 spans 15 residues. The CDR3 DNA is TGTGCCAGTTTACGGTACTTTGGACTTAACTATGGCTACACCTTC. Translation: CASLRYFGLNYGYTF.

This clone was counted only a few times. V is TRBV6-2 or TRBV6-3 and J is TRBJ2-7; perhaps TRBD1 as D (6 bases). V lost 6 bases to trimming and J lost 7 bases, with 19 bases between them. Germline CDR1 reads MNHEY; CDR2 reads SVGEGT. CDR3 length: 14 amino acids. The CDR3 spells CASSSPTGHPEQYF. The CDR3, as DNA: TGTGCCAGCAGCTCCCCCACGGGACACCCTGAGCAGTACTTC.